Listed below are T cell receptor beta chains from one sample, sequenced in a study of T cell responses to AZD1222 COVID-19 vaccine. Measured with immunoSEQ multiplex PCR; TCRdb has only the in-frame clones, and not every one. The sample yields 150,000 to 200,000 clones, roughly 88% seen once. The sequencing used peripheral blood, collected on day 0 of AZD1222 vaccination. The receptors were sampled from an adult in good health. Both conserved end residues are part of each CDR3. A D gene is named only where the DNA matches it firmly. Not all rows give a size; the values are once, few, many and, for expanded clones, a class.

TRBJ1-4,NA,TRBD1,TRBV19,TGTGCCAGTACCCCGGGACAGCCGATATCTGAAAAACTGTTTTTT,CASTPGQPISEKLFF
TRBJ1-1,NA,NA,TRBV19,TGTGCCAGTAGTGCCACCGGGACATACACTGAAGCTTTCTTT,CASSATGTYTEAFF
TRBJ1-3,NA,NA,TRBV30,TGTGCCTGGAATTTGGGCTTCAGCTCTGGAAACACCATATATTTT,CAWNLGFSSGNTIYF
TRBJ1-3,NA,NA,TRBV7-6,TGTGCCAGCAGCTTAGGTCTCGACTCTGGAAACACCATATATTTT,CASSLGLDSGNTIYF
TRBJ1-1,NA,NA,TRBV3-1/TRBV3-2,TGTGCCAGCAGCCAAGTAGGGACTATAACCGCTGAAGCTTTCTTT,CASSQVGTITAEAFF
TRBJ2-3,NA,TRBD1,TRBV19,TGTGCCAGTAGTGGGTCCGGGACAGGGGGTCACCCGAGCACAGATACGCAGTATTTT,CASSGSGTGGHPSTDTQYF
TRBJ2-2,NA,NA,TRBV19,TGTGCCAGTAGTACGACAGGCGCGCCCACCGGGGAGCTGTTTTTT,CASSTTGAPTGELFF
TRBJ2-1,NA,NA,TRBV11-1,TGTGCCAGCAGCCGGACGGGCGGAGGCAATGAGCAGTTCTTC,CASSRTGGGNEQFF
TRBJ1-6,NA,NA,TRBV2,TGTGCCAGCAAGGTCACCAAAGTATCTAATTCACCCCTCCACTTT,CASKVTKVSNSPLHF
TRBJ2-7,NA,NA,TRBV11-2,TGTGCCAGCAGCACCGGGATTGGTTACTCCAAGGACCTTTACGAGCAGTACTTC,CASSTGIGYSKDLYEQYF
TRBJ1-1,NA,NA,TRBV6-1,TGTGCCAGCAGTGAATGGGGGGTGAACACTGAAGCTTTCTTT,CASSEWGVNTEAFF
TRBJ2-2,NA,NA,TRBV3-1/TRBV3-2,TGTGCCAGCACCGATGGGACTTACAAGAACACCGGGGAGCTGTTTTTT,CASTDGTYKNTGELFF
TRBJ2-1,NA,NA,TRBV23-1,TGCGCCAGCAGTCAATCGAGCCAGATTACTTACAATGAGCAGTTCTTC,CASSQSSQITYNEQFF
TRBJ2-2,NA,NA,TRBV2,TGTGCCAGCATCGCCTACCTTTTGGCCGGGGAGCTGTTTTTT,CASIAYLLAGELFF
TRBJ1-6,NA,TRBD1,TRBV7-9,TGTGCCAGCAGCTTAGGGACAGGGCCCAATTCACCCCTCCACTTT,CASSLGTGPNSPLHF
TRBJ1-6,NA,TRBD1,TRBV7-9,TGTGCCAGCAGCTTAGTTCGGACAGGGCGGAGTTCACCCCTCCACTTT,CASSLVRTGRSSPLHF
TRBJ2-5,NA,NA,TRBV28,TGTGCCAGCAGTCCCGGGGACGGCCAAGAGACCCAGTACTTC,CASSPGDGQETQYF
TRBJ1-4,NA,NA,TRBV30,TGTGCCTGGGAAGACAGTTACGAAAAACTGTTTTTT,CAWEDSYEKLFF
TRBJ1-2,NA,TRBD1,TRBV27,TGTGCCAGCAGTGCTCTCCCCGGACAGGGGGGAAACTATGGCTACACCTTC,CASSALPGQGGNYGYTF
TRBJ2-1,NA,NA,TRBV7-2,TGTGCCAGCAGCCCCTCTGTTTCAGCGAATGAGCAGTTCTTC,CASSPSVSANEQFF
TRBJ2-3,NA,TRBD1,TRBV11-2,TGTGCCAGCAGCTTAGGAGGGGACAGGACAGATACGCAGTATTTT,CASSLGGDRTDTQYF
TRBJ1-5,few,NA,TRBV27,TGTGCCAGCAGTTTAGATTTAGCTCAGCCCCAGCATTTT,CASSLDLAQPQHF
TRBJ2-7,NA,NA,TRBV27,TGTGCCAGCAGTCCCAGGGGCAGTGACGAGCAGTACTTC,CASSPRGSDEQYF
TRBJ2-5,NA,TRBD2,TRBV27,TGTGCCAGCACCAGCCTGGGGACTAGCGGGGGGCAAGAGACCCAGTACTTC,CASTSLGTSGGQETQYF
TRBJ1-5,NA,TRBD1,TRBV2,TGTGCCAGCAGTGAGGGACAGGGGGCAAGTCAGCCCCAGCATTTT,CASSEGQGASQPQHF
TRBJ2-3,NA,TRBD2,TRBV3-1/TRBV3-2,TGTGCCAGCAGCCAAGACCGACTAGCGGGGAGCACAGATACGCAGTATTTT,CASSQDRLAGSTDTQYF
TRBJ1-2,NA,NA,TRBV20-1,TGCAGTGCCGACACTGAATATGGCTACACCTTC,CSADTEYGYTF
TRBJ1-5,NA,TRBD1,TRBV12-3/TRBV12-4,TGTGCCAGCAGAGACAGGGTCGATCAGCCCCAGCATTTT,CASRDRVDQPQHF
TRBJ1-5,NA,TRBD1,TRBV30,TGTGCCTGGAGTTGGAATTCGGGACAGGGTGGCAATCAGCCCCAGCATTTT,CAWSWNSGQGGNQPQHF
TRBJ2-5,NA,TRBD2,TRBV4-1,TGCGCCAGCAGCCAAGCGTGGGGGGGGACCCAGTACTTC,CASSQAWGGTQYF
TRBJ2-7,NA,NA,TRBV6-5,TGTGCCAGCAGTCCGCAACAGGGGGGGTACGAGCAGTACTTC,CASSPQQGGYEQYF
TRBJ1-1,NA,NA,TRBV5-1,TGCGCCAGCAGCTTGGCCGTAGGGGGACGAGGAACTGAAGCTTTCTTT,CASSLAVGGRGTEAFF
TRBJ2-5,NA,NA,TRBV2,TGTGCCAGCAGCCTCTCCTCGGCGGGAGAGACCCAGTACTTC,CASSLSSAGETQYF
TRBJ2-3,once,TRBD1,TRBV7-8,TGTGCCAAACGGGACAGGGGGAAGGACACGCAGTATTTT,CAKRDRGKDTQYF
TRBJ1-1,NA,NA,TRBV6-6,TGTGCCAGCAGTTACTCGACTAGGGGACCCACTGAAGCTTTCTTT,CASSYSTRGPTEAFF